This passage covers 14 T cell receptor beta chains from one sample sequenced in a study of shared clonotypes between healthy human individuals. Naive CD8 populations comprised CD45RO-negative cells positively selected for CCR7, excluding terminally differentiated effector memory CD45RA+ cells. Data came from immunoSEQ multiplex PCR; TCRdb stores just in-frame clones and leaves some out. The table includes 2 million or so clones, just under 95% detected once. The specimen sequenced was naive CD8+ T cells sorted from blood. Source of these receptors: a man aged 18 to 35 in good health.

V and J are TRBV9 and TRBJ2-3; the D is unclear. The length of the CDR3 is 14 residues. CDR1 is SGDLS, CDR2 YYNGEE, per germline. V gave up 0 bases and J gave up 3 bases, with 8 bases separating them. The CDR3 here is CASSVESRTDTQYF. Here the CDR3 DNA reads TGTGCCAGCAGCGTAGAGAGCAGGACAGATACGCAGTATTTT.

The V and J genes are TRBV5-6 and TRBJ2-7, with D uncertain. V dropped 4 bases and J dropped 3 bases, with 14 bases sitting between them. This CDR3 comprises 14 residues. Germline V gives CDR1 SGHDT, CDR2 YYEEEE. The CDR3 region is CASSPWAVDYEQYF. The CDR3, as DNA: TGTGCCAGCAGCCCATGGGCCGTAGACTACGAGCAGTACTTC.

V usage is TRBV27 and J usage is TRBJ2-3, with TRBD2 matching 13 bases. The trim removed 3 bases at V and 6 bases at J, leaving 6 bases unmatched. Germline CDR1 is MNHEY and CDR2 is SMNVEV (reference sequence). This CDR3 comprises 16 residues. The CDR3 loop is CASSFAGLAGTDTQYF. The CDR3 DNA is TGTGCCAGCAGTTTCGCGGGACTAGCGGGGACGGATACGCAGTATTTT.

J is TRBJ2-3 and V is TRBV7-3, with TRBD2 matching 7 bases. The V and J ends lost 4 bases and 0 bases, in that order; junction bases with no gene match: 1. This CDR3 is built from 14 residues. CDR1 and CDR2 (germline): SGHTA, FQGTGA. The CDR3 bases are TGTGCCAGCAGCTCCGGGGGGAGCACAGATACGCAGTATTTT. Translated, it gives CASSSGGSTDTQYF.

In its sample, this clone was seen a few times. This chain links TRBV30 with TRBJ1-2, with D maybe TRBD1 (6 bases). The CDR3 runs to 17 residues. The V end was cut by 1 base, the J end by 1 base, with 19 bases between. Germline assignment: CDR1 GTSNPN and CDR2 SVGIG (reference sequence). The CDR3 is CAWSAGQLQIINYGYTF. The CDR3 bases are TGTGCCTGGAGTGCTGGACAGCTCCAAATTATTAACTATGGCTACACCTTC.

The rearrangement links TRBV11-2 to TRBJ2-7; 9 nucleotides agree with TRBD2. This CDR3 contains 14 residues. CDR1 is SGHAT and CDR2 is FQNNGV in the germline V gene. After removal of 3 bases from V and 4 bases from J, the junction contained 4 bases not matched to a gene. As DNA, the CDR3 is TGTGCCAGCAGCTTTCTAGCGGGGAAGTACGAGCAGTACTTC. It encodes CASSFLAGKYEQYF.

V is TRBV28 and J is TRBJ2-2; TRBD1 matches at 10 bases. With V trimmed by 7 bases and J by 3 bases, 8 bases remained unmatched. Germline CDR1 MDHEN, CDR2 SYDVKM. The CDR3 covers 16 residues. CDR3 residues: CASTLGTGVYTGELFF. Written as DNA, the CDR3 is TGTGCCAGCACCCTCGGGACAGGGGTATACACCGGGGAGCTGTTTTTT. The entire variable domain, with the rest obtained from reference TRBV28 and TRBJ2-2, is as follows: DVKVTQSSRYLVKRTGEKVFLECVQDMDHENMFWYRQDPGLGLRLIYFSYDVKMKEKGDIPEGYSVSREKKERFSLILESASTNQTSMYLCASTLGTGVYTGELFFGEGSRLTVL.

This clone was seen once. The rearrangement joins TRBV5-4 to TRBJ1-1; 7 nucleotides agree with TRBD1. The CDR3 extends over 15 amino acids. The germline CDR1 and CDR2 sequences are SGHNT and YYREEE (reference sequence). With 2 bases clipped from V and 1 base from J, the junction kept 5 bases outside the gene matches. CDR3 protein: CASSFDGTENTEAFF. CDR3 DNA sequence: TGTGCCAGCAGCTTTGACGGGACAGAGAACACTGAAGCTTTCTTT.

CDR3 sequence (DNA): TGTGCCAGCAGCTTAACTAGCGGGGGTCGCACAGATACGCAGTATTTT. This encodes CASSLTSGGRTDTQYF. This rearrangement joins TRBV11-2 to TRBJ2-3; TRBD2 matches 11 bases. After removal of 2 bases from V and 1 base from J, the junction contained 2 bases not matched to a gene. CDR1 and CDR2 (germline): SGHAT, FQNNGV. This CDR3 is built from 16 residues.

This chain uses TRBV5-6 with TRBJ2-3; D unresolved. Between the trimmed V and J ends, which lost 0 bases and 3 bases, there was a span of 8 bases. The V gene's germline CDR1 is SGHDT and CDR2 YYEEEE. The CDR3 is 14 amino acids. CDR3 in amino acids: CASSLGARTDTQYF. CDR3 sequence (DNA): TGTGCCAGCAGCTTGGGCGCTAGGACAGATACGCAGTATTTT.

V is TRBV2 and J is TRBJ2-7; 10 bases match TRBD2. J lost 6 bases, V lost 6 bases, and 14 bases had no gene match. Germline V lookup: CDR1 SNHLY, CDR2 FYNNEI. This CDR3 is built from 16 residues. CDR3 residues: CASSLHSGGFAGEQYF. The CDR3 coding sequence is TGTGCCAGCAGCCTACATAGCGGGGGGTTTGCTGGCGAGCAGTACTTC.

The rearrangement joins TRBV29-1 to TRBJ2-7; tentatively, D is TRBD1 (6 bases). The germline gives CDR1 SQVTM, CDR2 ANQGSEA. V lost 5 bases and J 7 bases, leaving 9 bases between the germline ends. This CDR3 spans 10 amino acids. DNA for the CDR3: TGCAGCGTTCTAGGACAGGAGCAGTACTTC. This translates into CSVLGQEQYF.

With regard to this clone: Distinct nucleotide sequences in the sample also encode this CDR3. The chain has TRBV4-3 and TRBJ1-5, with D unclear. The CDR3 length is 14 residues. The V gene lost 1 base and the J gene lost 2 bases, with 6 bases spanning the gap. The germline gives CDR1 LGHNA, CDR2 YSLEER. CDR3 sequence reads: CASSQGLGNQPQHF. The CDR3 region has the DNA TGCGCCAGCAGCCAAGGTTTGGGCAATCAGCCCCAGCATTTT.

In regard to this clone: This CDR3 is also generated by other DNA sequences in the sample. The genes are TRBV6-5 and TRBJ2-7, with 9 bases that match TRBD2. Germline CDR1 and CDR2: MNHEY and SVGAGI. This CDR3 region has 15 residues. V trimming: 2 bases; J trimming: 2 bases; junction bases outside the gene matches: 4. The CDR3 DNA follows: TGTGCCAGCAGTTACGGTAGCGGGGGAACCTACGAGCAGTACTTC. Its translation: CASSYGSGGTYEQYF.